These 21 T cell receptor beta chains originate from one sample sequenced in a study of blood T cell repertoires in COVID-19. Measured with immunoSEQ multiplex PCR; TCRdb has only the in-frame clones, and not every one. Among about 220,000 clones, more than 70% were seen once, and the ten largest hold 3% to 4.5%. Sequencing was done on a sample of peripheral blood. These receptors all come from an elderly woman with acute or convalescent COVID-19.

This clone showed up just once. This chain connects TRBV9 to TRBJ1-5, with D hard to call. The V and J ends lost 4 bases and 5 bases respectively, with 13 bases between them. This CDR3 region has 14 residues. CDR1 and CDR2 (germline): SGDLS, YYNGEE. CDR3 DNA sequence: TGTGCCAGCAGCTTATCTTCGTCCGATCAGCCCCAGCATTTT. Translated, it gives CASSLSSSDQPQHF. Together with reference TRBV9 and TRBJ1-5, the CDR3 gives the full variable domain: DSGVTQTPKHLITATGQRVTLRCSPRSGDLSVYWYQQSLDQGLQFLIQYYNGEERAKGNILERFSAQQFPDLHSELNLSSLELGDSALYFCASSLSSSDQPQHFGDGTRLSIL.

The rearrangement links TRBV4-3 to TRBJ2-7; D gene unclear. Germline lookup yields CDR1 LGHNA and CDR2 YSLEER. Trimming cost V 0 bases and J 4 bases, with 13 bases left between them. The CDR3 is 15 residues long. The CDR3 loop is CASSQDLGLTYEQYF. As DNA, the CDR3 is TGCGCCAGCAGCCAAGATCTTGGTCTTACATACGAGCAGTACTTC.

The chain combines TRBV10-3 with TRBJ1-2; TRBD1 matches 8 bases. Trimming took 4 bases from V and 3 from J; bases not matched to a gene: 10. Germline loops: CDR1 ENHRY, CDR2 SYGVKD. CDR3 size: 16 residues. CDR3 sequence: CAISAGQGAQDYGYTF. Written as DNA, the CDR3 is TGTGCCATCAGTGCCGGGCAGGGGGCTCAGGACTATGGCTACACCTTC.

Only one count was recorded for this clone. The genes are TRBV6-2 or TRBV6-3 and TRBJ2-1; 8 bases are shared with TRBD1. The ends lost 2 bases at V and 9 bases at J; junction bases unmatched: 6. From germline, CDR1 is MNHEY and CDR2 SVGEGT. The CDR3 extends over 14 amino acids. As DNA, the CDR3 is TGTGCCAGCAGTTACCGACAGGGGCGCGGTGAGCAGTTCTTC. It codes for CASSYRQGRGEQFF.

The chain links TRBV28 to TRBJ2-7, with 7 bases lining up with TRBD1. The germline V gene encodes CDR1 MDHEN and CDR2 SYDVKM. This CDR3 has 14 residues. V lost 3 bases to trimming and J lost 4 bases; unmatched junction nucleotides: 6. This chain's CDR3 is CASSFDHRGYEQYF. The CDR3 bases are TGTGCCAGCAGTTTCGATCACAGGGGATACGAGCAGTACTTC. Full variable domain (missing parts from reference TRBV28 and TRBJ2-7): DVKVTQSSRYLVKRTGEKVFLECVQDMDHENMFWYRQDPGLGLRLIYFSYDVKMKEKGDIPEGYSVSREKKERFSLILESASTNQTSMYLCASSFDHRGYEQYFGPGTRLTVT.

The genes are TRBV19 and TRBJ2-5, with D perhaps matching TRBD1 (5 bases). Per the germline V gene, CDR1 is LNHDA and CDR2 is SQIVND (reference sequence). CDR3 length equals 15 residues. Trimming left V 6 bases short and J 5 bases short, with 19 bases between. In DNA, the CDR3 is TGTGCCAGTAGACCCGAAGGGGTTTCTTGGGAGACCCAGTACTTC. Translation: CASRPEGVSWETQYF.

This chain uses TRBV18 with TRBJ1-2, with 7 nucleotides matching TRBD1. V shed 5 bases, J shed 3 bases, and the junction held 9 bases outside the gene matches. The CDR3 sequence is 15 residues long. The germline V gene has CDR1 KGHSH and CDR2 LQKENI. CDR3 DNA sequence: TGTGCCAGCTCATCAGCCGGGACAGAGGACTATGGCTACACCTTC. Translating gives CASSSAGTEDYGYTF. Full variable domain (missing parts from reference TRBV18 and TRBJ1-2): NAGVMQNPRHLVRRRGQEARLRCSPMKGHSHVYWYRQLPEEGLKFMVYLQKENIIDESGMPKERFSAEFPKEGPSILRIQQVVRGDSAAYFCASSSAGTEDYGYTFGSGTRLTVV.

CDR3 sequence (DNA): TGTGCCAGCAGCTTAGAAACCGGAGAGACCCAGTACTTC. The encoded protein is CASSLETGETQYF. The chain combines TRBV7-9 with TRBJ2-5; D is undetermined. Germline CDR1 reads SEHNR; CDR2 reads FQNEAQ (reference sequence). This CDR3 has 13 amino acids. V was cut by 1 base and J by 4 bases, with 7 bases left in between.

The chain recombines TRBV28 with TRBJ1-2; TRBD1 matches at 7 bases. The V gene's germline CDR1 is MDHEN and CDR2 SYDVKM. The CDR3 is 16 residues long. Trimming at V came to 7 bases and at J to 6 bases, leaving 17 bases not matched to a gene. CDR3 amino acids: CASTGDRFNVLNGYTF. For the CDR3, the DNA is TGTGCCAGCACCGGGGACAGATTTAACGTTTTGAATGGCTACACCTTC.

The chain combines TRBV28 with TRBJ1-5; D perhaps matches TRBD1 (6 bases). The CDR3 spans 13 residues. The germline V and J ends were trimmed by 6 bases and 6 bases, with 12 bases remaining between them. The germline gives CDR1 MDHEN, CDR2 SYDVKM. The CDR3 bases are TGTGCCAGCAGACTTAAACAGGGTCAGCCCCAGCATTTT. Residues: CASRLKQGQPQHF.

This clone has just a few counts. The chain joins TRBV3-1 (or the pseudogene TRBV3-2) to TRBJ1-1; 9 bases fit TRBD1. J was trimmed by 8 bases and V by 4 bases; bases with no gene match: 8. The CDR3 loop spans 14 amino acids. The V gene's germline CDR1 is LGHDT and CDR2 YNNKEL (reference sequence). The CDR3, as DNA: TGTGCCAGCAGCCTCGAGGACAGGGGTCCCGAAGCTTTCTTT. It is translated as CASSLEDRGPEAFF.

The chain carries TRBV7-8 and TRBJ1-5, with TRBD1 identical over 8 bases. The CDR3 is made up of 15 amino acids. Germline V gene data show CDR1 as SGHVS and CDR2 as FQNEAQ. The V and J ends lost 4 bases and 6 bases, in that order; junction bases with no gene match: 8. The CDR3 spells CASSYTQGDAQPQHF. The CDR3 nucleotides are TGTGCCAGCAGCTACACACAGGGGGACGCTCAGCCCCAGCATTTT.

The rearrangement joins TRBV3-1 (or the pseudogene TRBV3-2) to TRBJ1-4; 10 bases fit TRBD1. The CDR3 runs to 15 residues. With 3 bases clipped from V and 5 bases from J, the junction kept 3 bases outside the gene matches. The germline CDR1 and CDR2 sequences are LGHDT and YNNKEL (reference sequence). The CDR3 nucleotides are TGTGCCAGCAGCCAGACGGACAGGGGGAATGAAAAACTGTTTTTT. This gives the protein CASSQTDRGNEKLFF.

The chain combines TRBV12-3 or TRBV12-4 with TRBJ1-1; D is possibly TRBD1 (6 bases). The CDR3 sequence is 13 residues long. Trimming cost V 4 bases and J 1 base, with 7 bases left between them. CDR3 nucleotides: TGTGCCAGCAGTTCGACAGGGAACACTGAAGCTTTCTTT. It specifies CASSSTGNTEAFF.

Here the CDR3 DNA reads TGTGCCAGCAGGTGGCGGGGGGCGGAAGCTTTCTTT. As protein: CASRWRGAEAFF. The chain links TRBV28 to TRBJ1-1, with D perhaps matching TRBD1 (6 bases). The CDR3 has 12 amino acids. Trimming removed 6 bases from V and 8 bases from J, with 13 bases in between. The germline V gene encodes CDR1 MDHEN and CDR2 SYDVKM.

The chain links TRBV20-1 to TRBJ1-2; D gene unclear. Germline CDR1 reads DFQATT; CDR2 reads SNEGSKA (reference sequence). The CDR3 has 11 residues. V shed 4 bases and J shed 5 bases, with 8 bases lying between them. The CDR3 loop reads CSATPGYGYTF. The CDR3 bases are TGCAGTGCTACCCCGGGATATGGCTACACCTTC.

The chain employs TRBV7-3 and TRBJ2-3; 8 bases map to TRBD2. Germline CDR1 reads SGHTA; CDR2 reads FQGTGA. CDR3 size: 16 residues. Germline trimming cut 5 bases from V and 4 bases from J; bases unmatched to any gene: 11. The CDR3 here is CASSLGGAGSADTQYF. CDR3 coding DNA: TGTGCCAGCAGCCTCGGGGGGGCCGGATCGGCAGATACGCAGTATTTT.

The chain has TRBV7-2 and TRBJ2-1, with TRBD1 as a possible D gene (6 bases). Between the trimmed V and J ends, which lost 0 bases and 13 bases, there was a span of 13 bases. The CDR3 covers 13 residues. Germline V gene sequence: CDR1 SGHTA, CDR2 FQGNSA. The CDR3 region has the DNA TGTGCCAGCAGCTTAGCCCGAGGGGGTCCACAGTTCTTC. The encoded protein is CASSLARGGPQFF.

V gene TRBV5-1 combines with J gene TRBJ1-2; the D is unclear. The V gene's germline CDR1 is SGHRS and CDR2 YFSETQ. This CDR3 spans 13 amino acids. Between the trimmed V and J ends, which lost 3 bases and 0 bases, there was a span of 6 bases. CDR3: CASSYLANYGYTF. The CDR3 DNA reads as TGCGCCAGCAGCTATTTAGCTAACTATGGCTACACCTTC.

The chain has TRBV29-1 and TRBJ1-1; 7 bases fit TRBD1. Germline V gene data show CDR1 as SQVTM and CDR2 as ANQGSEA. This CDR3 has 12 amino acids. V gave up 6 bases and J gave up 4 bases; unmatched junction bases: 5. The CDR3 protein is CSVLDRSTEAFF. CDR3 in DNA: TGCAGCGTCTTGGACAGGAGCACTGAAGCTTTCTTT. The variable domain in full, with the rest retrieved from reference TRBV29-1 and TRBJ1-1, is SAVISQKPSRDICQRGTSLTIQCQVDSQVTMMFWYRQQPGQSLTLIATANQGSEATYESGFVIDKFPISRPNLTFSTLTVSNMSPEDSSIYLCSVLDRSTEAFFGQGTRLTVV.

The chain links TRBV18 to TRBJ2-3; D may be TRBD1 (6 bases). The V gene's germline CDR1 is KGHSH and CDR2 LQKENI. This CDR3 comprises 14 residues. V was cut by 3 bases and J by 0 bases, with 7 bases left in between. In DNA, the CDR3 is TGTGCCAGCTCACCCGACAGGAGCACAGATACGCAGTATTTT. Protein product: CASSPDRSTDTQYF. The whole variable domain, filled in from reference TRBV18 and TRBJ2-3, reads NAGVMQNPRHLVRRRGQEARLRCSPMKGHSHVYWYRQLPEEGLKFMVYLQKENIIDESGMPKERFSAEFPKEGPSILRIQQVVRGDSAAYFCASSPDRSTDTQYFGPGTRLTVL.